These 32 T cell receptor beta chains originate from one sample sequenced in a study of early stage breast cancer tumors. The method was immunoSEQ multiplex PCR; TCRdb's version includes in-frame clones alone and lacks a portion of them. This sample carries 20,000 to 30,000 clones, about 67% of them seen once, and the ten largest clones take about 10%. The sequencing input was breast tumor tissue. Every receptor here comes from a person between 60 and 70 years old with breast cancer.

The rearrangement uses TRBV9 and TRBJ2-1; 7 nucleotides agree with TRBD2. CDR3 length equals 15 residues. J was trimmed by 0 bases and V by 3 bases; bases with no gene match: 3. Germline V gives CDR1 SGDLS, CDR2 YYNGEE. The CDR3 sequence is CASSEREGSYNEQFF. For the CDR3, the DNA is TGTGCCAGCAGCGAGCGGGAAGGCTCCTACAATGAGCAGTTCTTC.

This rearrangement joins TRBV9 to TRBJ2-5, with 12 bases aligning to TRBD2. This CDR3 has 17 residues. The ends lost 2 bases at V and 1 base at J; junction bases unmatched: 6. Germline V gene sequence: CDR1 SGDLS, CDR2 YYNGEE. The CDR3 region has the DNA TGTGCCAGCAGCGTGGGGGGACTAGCGGGTCGCCAAGAGACCCAGTACTTC. Encoded protein: CASSVGGLAGRQETQYF.

The V call is TRBV13, the J call TRBJ2-7; TRBD2 is a possible D gene (5 bases). V was shortened by 5 bases and J by 3 bases, with 14 bases between the two germline ends. The germline V gene has CDR1 PRHDT and CDR2 FYEKMQ (reference sequence). The CDR3 runs to 14 residues. The DNA of the CDR3 is TGTGCCAGCAGCCACGGGGTTTACATCTACGAGCAGTACTTC. It translates to CASSHGVYIYEQYF.

This clone was seen a single time. The chain uses TRBV15 and TRBJ2-3; tentative D call: TRBD2 (6 bases). V lost 7 bases and J 3 bases, leaving 11 bases between the germline ends. The germline V gene encodes CDR1 LNHNV and CDR2 YYDKDF (reference sequence). This CDR3 is 13 amino acids long. The CDR3 sequence is CATKVGGTDTQYF. The CDR3 coding sequence is TGTGCCACCAAGGTGGGGGGAACAGATACGCAGTATTTT.

V is TRBV7-9 and J is TRBJ2-2, with D uncertain. In germline, CDR1 is SEHNR, CDR2 FQNEAQ (reference sequence). Trimming removed 3 bases from V and 0 bases from J, with 11 bases in between. CDR3 length: 16 residues. The CDR3 sequence is CASSFPFGSNTGELFF. The CDR3 DNA reads as TGTGCCAGCAGCTTCCCTTTCGGGTCGAACACCGGGGAGCTGTTTTTT.

Here the CDR3 DNA reads TGTGCCAGCAGCTTCCGACAGACGACGAACACCGGGGAGCTGTTTTTT. Its translation: CASSFRQTTNTGELFF. The rearrangement joins TRBV5-8 to TRBJ2-2, with D possibly being TRBD1 (5 bases). Trimming stripped 2 bases from V and 0 bases from J, with 11 bases between. CDR1 is SGHTS and CDR2 is YDEGEE in the germline V gene. The CDR3 is 16 residues long.

J is TRBJ2-7 and V is TRBV5-6; 7 positions agree with TRBD1. CDR1 and CDR2 (germline): SGHDT, YYEEEE. The junction had 9 bases not matched to a gene; V was cut back by 2 bases and J by 1 base. This CDR3 is 16 amino acids long. CDR3 sequence: CASSLAPGQTSYEQYF. The CDR3 region has the DNA TGTGCCAGCAGCTTAGCCCCGGGACAGACTTCCTACGAGCAGTACTTC.

The gene calls are TRBV11-1 and TRBJ2-7; the D gene is possibly TRBD1 (6 bases). Germline values: CDR1 SGHAT, CDR2 FQDESV (reference sequence). Trimming left V 1 base short and J 4 bases short, with 11 bases between. This CDR3 region has 14 residues. CDR3 DNA: TGTGCCAGCAGCTTAGTCCCAGGGGTATACGAGCAGTACTTC. Its protein product is CASSLVPGVYEQYF.

V is TRBV9 and J is TRBJ2-7; D is possibly TRBD1 (6 bases). V gave up 3 bases and J gave up 4 bases, with 8 bases separating them. Per germline, CDR1 SGDLS and CDR2 YYNGEE. The CDR3 is 12 residues long. Here the CDR3 DNA reads TGTGCCAGCAGCGGAACAGGGTACGAGCAGTACTTC. Its translation: CASSGTGYEQYF.

The chain combines TRBV19 with TRBJ2-3; D uncertain. V dropped 4 bases and J dropped 4 bases, with 9 bases sitting between them. The germline gives CDR1 LNHDA, CDR2 SQIVND (reference sequence). The CDR3 consists of 13 residues. The CDR3 DNA sequence: TGTGCCAGTAGTAGACATGGCCCAGATACGCAGTATTTT. Translated, it gives CASSRHGPDTQYF.

The rearrangement links TRBV11-2 to TRBJ2-2; unclear D gene. The CDR3 extends over 15 amino acids. The germline V and J ends were trimmed by 2 bases and 1 base, with 8 bases remaining between them. Germline CDR1 and CDR2: SGHAT and FQNNGV. The chain's CDR3 is CASSLWSGNTGELFF. Here the CDR3 DNA reads TGTGCCAGCAGCTTATGGTCCGGGAACACCGGGGAGCTGTTTTTT.

The V and J genes are TRBV10-3 and TRBJ2-1; the D gene is possibly TRBD2 (6 bases). CDR3 length: 15 residues. Trimming left V 4 bases short and J 0 bases short, with 10 bases between. Germline CDR1 reads ENHRY; CDR2 reads SYGVKD. This CDR3 is CAISVGGNSYNEQFF. DNA of the CDR3: TGTGCCATCAGTGTAGGCGGGAACTCCTACAATGAGCAGTTCTTC.

This rearrangement joins TRBV25-1 to TRBJ2-7; 9 nucleotides line up with TRBD1. The CDR3 is 14 amino acids. Germline values: CDR1 MGHDK, CDR2 SYGVNS. V dropped 8 bases and J dropped 3; count of bases not matched to a gene: 8. CDR3 coding DNA: TGTGCCAGCCTACGGGGACAGGGAATCTACGAGCAGTACTTC. Protein sequence: CASLRGQGIYEQYF.

The gene calls are TRBV25-1 and TRBJ2-5; the D is unclear. The V and J ends lost 5 bases and 3 bases respectively, with 4 bases between them. Germline V gene sequence: CDR1 MGHDK, CDR2 SYGVNS. This CDR3 region has 11 residues. CDR3 bases: TGTGCCAGCAGTTATAAAGAGACCCAGTACTTC. Protein sequence: CASSYKETQYF.

This clone was found many times. In DNA, the CDR3 is TGTGCCAGCAGCGTAGCACTAGCGGGAGGGCCACGGTCAGAGGGTGAGCAGTTCTTC. This gives the protein CASSVALAGGPRSEGEQFF. V and J are TRBV9 and TRBJ2-1; TRBD2 agrees at 13 bases. The CDR3 contains 19 residues. The V segment lost 0 bases and the J segment 9 bases; nucleotides outside the gene matches: 15. Germline V CDR1 and CDR2: SGDLS, YYNGEE. The full variable domain, completed using reference TRBV9 and TRBJ2-1, is DSGVTQTPKHLITATGQRVTLRCSPRSGDLSVYWYQQSLDQGLQFLIQYYNGEERAKGNILERFSAQQFPDLHSELNLSSLELGDSALYFCASSVALAGGPRSEGEQFFGPGTRLTVL.

The chain uses TRBV7-2 and TRBJ2-2, with 8 bases that match TRBD1. The length of the CDR3 is 16 residues. Germline CDR1 is SGHTA and CDR2 is FQGNSA. The trim removed 2 bases at V and 8 bases at J, leaving 10 bases unmatched. CDR3 sequence reads: CASSLSAGGASGELFF. CDR3 coding DNA: TGTGCCAGCAGCTTATCGGCAGGGGGCGCTTCGGGGGAGCTGTTTTTT.

The genes are TRBV30 and TRBJ1-3, with a weak D call TRBD1 (5 bases). Trimming stripped 0 bases from V and 4 bases from J, with 7 bases between. The CDR3 sequence is 13 residues long. Per germline, CDR1 GTSNPN and CDR2 SVGIG (reference sequence). CDR3 in amino acids: CAWSVTGGNTIYF. Written as DNA, the CDR3 is TGTGCCTGGAGTGTAACAGGAGGAAACACCATATATTTT.

V is TRBV11-2 and J is TRBJ2-1; TRBD1 might be the D (6 bases). V gave up 5 bases and J gave up 8 bases, with 16 bases separating them. The CDR3 loop spans 14 amino acids. Germline values: CDR1 SGHAT, CDR2 FQNNGV. CDR3 coding DNA: TGTGCCAGCAGCCCCGGGACATTTTCGGATGAGCAGTTCTTC. Its translation is CASSPGTFSDEQFF. The full variable domain, in which reference TRBV11-2 and TRBJ2-1 provide the parts outside the CDR3, is EAGVAQSPRYKIIEKRQSVAFWCNPISGHATLYWYQQILGQGPKLLIQFQNNGVVDDSQLPKDRFSAERLKGVDSTLKIQPAKLEDSAVYLCASSPGTFSDEQFFGPGTRLTVL.

In nucleotides, the CDR3 is TGTGCCAGCTCACGATCGGGGGGGCTCGACACTGAAGCTTTCTTT. It encodes CASSRSGGLDTEAFF. The chain links TRBV18 to TRBJ1-1; maybe TRBD1 (6 bases). V lost 4 bases and J 3 bases, leaving 15 bases between the germline ends. The CDR3 is 15 amino acids. The germline CDR1 and CDR2 sequences are KGHSH and LQKENI.

V and J are TRBV5-1 and TRBJ2-7; TRBD1 agrees at 9 bases. The CDR3 is made up of 13 amino acids. The V gene's germline CDR1 is SGHRS and CDR2 YFSETQ. J lost 12 bases, V lost 0 bases, and 7 bases had no gene match. The CDR3 region is CASSLGTGALMYF. As DNA, the CDR3 is TGCGCCAGCAGCTTGGGGACAGGGGCTCTGATGTACTTC.

The chain is built from TRBV4-3 and TRBJ1-2, with D unclear. This CDR3 is built from 15 residues. Germline CDR1 reads LGHNA; CDR2 reads YSLEER. V was trimmed by 5 bases and J by 3 bases, leaving 16 bases between them. The CDR3 bases are TGCGCCAGCAGCTCCGGACTGATATATCACTATGGCTACACCTTC. It is translated as CASSSGLIYHYGYTF.

The J gene is TRBJ2-3, the V gene TRBV7-2; 7 bases match TRBD1. V lost 8 bases to trimming and J lost 6 bases; unmatched junction nucleotides: 5. CDR3 length equals 12 residues. Germline-derived CDR1 and CDR2 are SGHTA and FQGNSA. The CDR3 is CASGTAGDTQYF. CDR3 DNA: TGTGCCAGCGGGACAGCTGGCGATACGCAGTATTTT.

The V call is TRBV5-4, the J call TRBJ1-5; D is unresolved. Germline lookup yields CDR1 SGHNT and CDR2 YYREEE (reference sequence). The CDR3 runs 15 residues. V was shortened by 3 bases and J by 2 bases, with 12 bases between the two germline ends. The CDR3 protein is CASSSAPEGNQPQHF. For the CDR3, the DNA is TGTGCCAGCAGCTCGGCCCCGGAGGGCAATCAGCCCCAGCATTTT. Full variable domain (remainder filled in from reference TRBV5-4 and TRBJ1-5): ETGVTQSPTHLIKTRGQQVTLRCSSQSGHNTVSWYQQALGQGPQFIFQYYREEENGRGNFPPRFSGLQFPNYSSELNVNALELDDSALYLCASSSAPEGNQPQHFGDGTRLSIL.

The CDR3 region has the DNA TGCGCCAGCAGCCAAGTCCAGGGCACAGATACGCAGTATTTT. Protein: CASSQVQGTDTQYF. This sequence joins TRBV4-1 and TRBJ2-3, with D uncertain. CDR1 and CDR2 from the germline V gene are MGHRA and YSYEKL. The CDR3 has 14 amino acids. With 1 base removed from V and 1 base from J, the gap between germline ends came to 6 bases.

The chain links TRBV21-1 to TRBJ2-7; the D call TRBD2 from the table was never checked on the DNA. TRBV21-1 is tagged as a pseudogene. There are 12 residues in the CDR3. CDR3 amino acids: CASGDLTYEQYF. The CDR3 DNA is TGTGCCAGCGGAGACTTAACCTACGAGCAGTACTTC.

V and J are TRBV6-5 and TRBJ2-7, with 8 bases matching TRBD1. V lost 6 bases and J lost 4; bases outside the gene matches: 5. The CDR3 runs to 13 residues. Germline values: CDR1 MNHEY, CDR2 SVGAGI. The CDR3 sequence is CASRRDRLYEQYF. The CDR3 DNA is TGTGCCAGCAGACGGGACAGGTTATACGAGCAGTACTTC.

The genes are TRBV19 and TRBJ1-5; 9 bases map to TRBD1. The V and J ends lost 6 bases and 7 bases, in that order; junction bases with no gene match: 10. This CDR3 has 15 amino acids. Germline V CDR1 and CDR2: LNHDA, SQIVND (reference sequence). The CDR3 sequence is CASREGQGRVQPQHF. The DNA for the CDR3 is TGTGCCAGTAGGGAGGGACAGGGAAGAGTACAGCCCCAGCATTTT.

This sequence joins TRBV30 and TRBJ2-1; D is perhaps TRBD2 (6 bases). The CDR3 is made up of 16 amino acids. V was pared by 2 bases and J by 1 base, with 15 bases between. Germline CDR1 is GTSNPN and CDR2 is SVGIG (reference sequence). CDR3 nucleotides: TGTGCCTGGAGTTTTGGAGGGAGTTCGTCCTACAATGAGCAGTTCTTC. Translating it yields CAWSFGGSSSYNEQFF.

In this sample, this clone turned up a few times. J is TRBJ2-6 and V is TRBV18; 10 nucleotides match TRBD1. V was clipped by 4 bases and J by 1 base; unmatched bases: 19. Germline-derived CDR1 and CDR2 are KGHSH and LQKENI. There are 22 residues in the CDR3. The CDR3 region is CASSRSTGTGVLRQSGANVLTF. CDR3 DNA sequence: TGTGCCAGCTCACGATCTACCGGGACAGGGGTCCTCCGACAATCTGGGGCCAACGTCCTGACTTTC.

This clone was picked up many times. The rearrangement links TRBV27 to TRBJ2-7; TRBD1 is a possible D gene (5 bases). Per the germline V gene, CDR1 is MNHEY and CDR2 is SMNVEV (reference sequence). Trimming removed 7 bases at V and 4 bases at J, with 17 bases between. The CDR3 contains 14 residues. CDR3 in amino acids: CASTSQGSFYEQYF. The CDR3 DNA sequence: TGTGCCAGCACTTCTCAGGGTTCCTTTTACGAGCAGTACTTC.

This clone occurred a few times. J is TRBJ1-5 and V is TRBV7-2; 11 bases align to TRBD1. This CDR3 contains 15 residues. J lost 6 bases, V lost 5 bases, and 6 bases had no gene match. CDR1 is SGHTA, CDR2 FQGNSA, per germline. This CDR3 reads CASSRGQGVGQPQHF. CDR3 nucleotide sequence: TGTGCCAGCAGCCGGGGACAGGGGGTAGGTCAGCCCCAGCATTTT.

This chain connects TRBV25-1 to TRBJ2-1; D is perhaps TRBD2 (5 bases). The CDR3 has 14 amino acids. Trimming removed 1 base from V and 6 bases from J, with 10 bases in between. CDR1 and CDR2 (germline): MGHDK, SYGVNS. CDR3 coding DNA: TGTGCCAGCAGTGAATCCATCCTAGCCAATGAGCAGTTCTTC. It is translated as CASSESILANEQFF.